The clone carrying this T cell receptor beta chain was observed a few times. Per germline, CDR1 MNHNS and CDR2 SASEGT. The CDR3 is 18 amino acids. V trimming: 5 bases; J trimming: 6 bases; junction bases outside the gene matches: 19. The source of the sample is a study of T-cell reconstitution after alpha-beta-depleted transplantation in children. Molecular barcoding with unique molecular identifiers was used for the TCRbeta library. TCRdb analysed the PCR reads with MiXCR anew, one entry per CDR3 protein. The sample has about 440,000 distinct CDR3 sequences; around two fifths are singletons. The chain recombines TRBV6-1 with TRBJ2-7, with 10 bases fitting TRBD2. The TCR sequence derives from a girl aged 2-15 years with aplastic anemia, due to receive a stem cell transplant. The sequencing here drew on PBMCs, taken before TCRalphabeta/CD19-depleted stem cell transplant. The CDR3: CASSPLTLLAGKNFEQYF. CDR3 DNA: TGTGCCAGCAGTCCATTAACTCTACTAGCGGGAAAGAACTTCGAGCAGTACTTC.